This T cell receptor (beta chain) was sequenced in a study of cytomegalovirus exposure and HLA in healthy donors. Each of the donors was a healthy bone marrow donor. PCR was performed using 60 Vbeta and 13 Jbeta primers. The assay was immunoSEQ multiplex PCR, and TCRdb's table has in-frame clones only and misses some. The table records about 93,000 clones, approximately 72% of them present only once. This CDR3 region has 15 residues. Germline V lookup: CDR1 MGHDK, CDR2 SYGVNS. V dropped 9 bases and J dropped 8; count of bases not matched to a gene: 13. This clonotype was obtained from a woman in her forties in good health and CMV-seronegative. V is TRBV25-1 and J is TRBJ1-2; 12 positions match TRBD1. Material for sequencing was PBMCs. CDR3 sequence: CARTTPGQGAWGYTF. The DNA of the CDR3 is TGTGCCAGGACCACCCCGGGACAGGGGGCTTGGGGCTACACCTTC.